This T cell receptor (beta chain) came from a study of blood T cell repertoires in COVID-19. Study-wide background: Samples came from the United States, Italy and Spain, spanning acute and convalescent COVID-19. T cells, B-cell-depleted T cells, or PBMCs provided the cDNA or gDNA that served as material.

Per the original data handling: Cell counts per sample came from amplifying reference gene primers. TCRdb keeps only in-frame clones here, not all; method: immunoSEQ multiplex PCR. Clonal size and the V and J genes are those of that table, whereas D and trimming came from the DNA. Of over 200,000 clones in the sample, around 88% are singletons; the top ten hold roughly 1.5%. The CDR3 has 14 amino acids. J gave up 3 bases and V 6 bases, and 2 bases lay outside the gene matches. Germline V CDR1 and CDR2: SGDLS, YYNGEE. The chain uses TRBV9 and TRBJ2-2; 10 positions agree with TRBD1. Sequencing was done on a sample of peripheral blood. The receptor was isolated from a man aged 18-30 years with active or convalescent COVID-19. The CDR3 loop reads CASKTGGDTGELFF. The CDR3 nucleotides read TGTGCCAGCAAGACAGGGGGCGACACCGGGGAGCTGTTTTTT.